This record concerns one TCR beta chain sequence. The data are from a study of blood T cell repertoires in COVID-19. Some clones are missing from TCRdb's copy, which holds only in-frame ones; the method was immunoSEQ multiplex PCR. Among hundreds of thousands of clones listed, around 85% were seen once. Trimming shortened V by 0 bases and J by 4 bases, and 13 bases separated the two germline ends. Germline lookup yields CDR1 SGHRS and CDR2 YFSETQ. The CDR3 totals 16 residues. This receptor was obtained from a woman aged 80 or over with acute or convalescent COVID-19. The sample comprised peripheral blood. J is TRBJ2-2 and V is TRBV5-1; D might be TRBD2 (5 bases). CDR3 DNA sequence: TGCGCCAGCAGCTTGGCCGTCGGGGTGGGCACCGGGGAGCTGTTTTTT. It codes for CASSLAVGVGTGELFF.